The next 21 T cell receptor beta chains were all read from a single sample in a study of early T cells in non-severe SARS-CoV-2 infection. TCRdb reprocessed the 5' RACE reads with MiXCR, giving one entry per CDR3 protein. Of about 50,000 distinct CDR3 sequences in the sample, roughly 16% were seen once. This sample comprised whole blood, obtained at baseline. These receptors came from an adult who was a healthcare worker with PCR-confirmed SARS-CoV-2 infection or an uninfected control (not recorded which).

This chain uses TRBV29-1 with TRBJ1-1; D unclear. Germline V gives CDR1 SQVTM, CDR2 ANQGSEA. V lost 7 bases to trimming and J lost 0 bases, with 9 bases between them. The CDR3 loop spans 12 amino acids. CDR3 in DNA: TGCAGCGCGTGGGAAGTGAACACTGAAGCTTTCTTT. Translation gives CSAWEVNTEAFF.

This clonotype came up many times. The chain carries TRBV2 and TRBJ2-7, with a possible D match to TRBD2 (7 bases). Germline CDR1 and CDR2: SNHLY and FYNNEI. Between the trimmed V and J ends, which lost 3 bases and 6 bases, there was a span of 9 bases. This CDR3 comprises 12 residues. The CDR3 reads CASSDRGGEQYF. CDR3 DNA: TGTGCCAGCAGTGATAGGGGGGGCGAGCAGTACTTC. Filled out from reference TRBV2 and TRBJ2-7, the complete variable domain reads EPEVTQTPSHQVTQMGQEVILRCVPISNHLYFYWYRQILGQKVEFLVSFYNNEISEKSEIFDDQFSVERPDGSNFTLKIRSTKLEDSAMYFCASSDRGGEQYFGPGTRLTVT.

By sample fraction, this clonotype is medium-sized. The chain joins TRBV2 to TRBJ2-3; no clear D. Between the trimmed V and J ends, which lost 4 bases and 5 bases, there was a span of 16 bases. Germline V gives CDR1 SNHLY, CDR2 FYNNEI. The CDR3 contains 15 residues. The CDR3 sequence: CASSARPDLRDTQYF. Here the CDR3 DNA reads TGTGCCAGCAGTGCGCGCCCAGATCTTAGAGATACGCAGTATTTT. Complete variable domain (other parts from reference TRBV2 and TRBJ2-3): EPEVTQTPSHQVTQMGQEVILRCVPISNHLYFYWYRQILGQKVEFLVSFYNNEISEKSEIFDDQFSVERPDGSNFTLKIRSTKLEDSAMYFCASSARPDLRDTQYFGPGTRLTVL.

This clonotype was observed a few times. The V and J genes are TRBV7-9 and TRBJ2-5; TRBD2 aligns across 14 bases. CDR3 size: 19 residues. CDR1 and CDR2 (germline): SEHNR, FQNEAQ (reference sequence). V lost 0 bases to trimming and J lost 4 bases; unmatched junction nucleotides: 10. The CDR3: CASSLAVGLAGVFGETQYF. The CDR3 DNA is TGTGCCAGCAGCTTAGCGGTGGGACTAGCGGGAGTTTTTGGAGAGACCCAGTACTTC.

The sample holds many counts of this clonotype. This rearrangement joins TRBV9 to TRBJ2-7; D perhaps matches TRBD1 (5 bases). CDR1 and CDR2 (germline): SGDLS, YYNGEE. CDR3 length: 16 amino acids. The V gene lost 2 bases and the J gene lost 3 bases, with 18 bases spanning the gap. The CDR3 here is CASSVNRFFQIYEQYF. The CDR3 DNA reads as TGTGCCAGCAGCGTGAACAGGTTTTTCCAAATCTACGAGCAGTACTTC.

This chain joins TRBV4-1 and TRBJ2-7; D gene ambiguous. CDR3 length equals 13 residues. CDR1 MGHRA and CDR2 YSYEKL come from the germline V gene. The ends were cut back, 1 base at V and 0 bases at J, with 4 bases in the middle. CDR3 DNA sequence: TGCGCCAGCAGCCAAGTGGACTCCTACGAGCAGTACTTC. Encoded protein: CASSQVDSYEQYF.

The V call is TRBV13, the J call TRBJ2-7; 10 nucleotides align to TRBD2. This CDR3 is 16 amino acids long. The junction had 7 bases not matched to a gene; V was cut back by 0 bases and J by 5 bases. CDR1 PRHDT and CDR2 FYEKMQ come from the germline V gene (reference sequence). CDR3 residues: CASSLGTSGRSDEQYF. The CDR3 DNA reads as TGTGCCAGCAGCTTAGGGACTAGCGGGCGGAGCGACGAGCAGTACTTC.

The chain joins TRBV14 to TRBJ1-1; D is unclear. The CDR3 runs 13 residues. The germline gives CDR1 SGHDN, CDR2 FVKESK. The V gene lost 0 bases and the J gene lost 0 bases, with 2 bases spanning the gap. As DNA, the CDR3 is TGTGCCAGCAGCCAAGATATGAACACTGAAGCTTTCTTT. Its translation is CASSQDMNTEAFF.

V usage is TRBV11-2 and J usage is TRBJ2-1; 8 nucleotides agree with TRBD2. This CDR3 is built from 16 residues. The ends lost 1 base at V and 0 bases at J; junction bases unmatched: 2. Germline CDR1 and CDR2: SGHAT and FQNNGV. The CDR3 nucleotides read TGTGCCAGCAGCTTAGCTGGACTAGCCTCCTACAATGAGCAGTTCTTC. This codes for CASSLAGLASYNEQFF.

This clonotype has more than one count but fewer than ten. The chain employs TRBV15 and TRBJ1-1; D may be TRBD1 (5 bases). Between the trimmed V and J ends, which lost 1 base and 7 bases, there was a span of 13 bases. This CDR3 spans 14 amino acids. CDR1 and CDR2 from the germline V gene are LNHNV and YYDKDF (reference sequence). In DNA, the CDR3 is TGTGCCACCAGCAGAGCCCAAGAGCAGGGTGAAGCTTTCTTT. Protein sequence: CATSRAQEQGEAFF.

This clonotype turned up a few times. The V and J genes are TRBV4-2 and TRBJ2-5; perhaps TRBD1 as D (6 bases). The V end lost 0 bases, the J end lost 5 bases, and 10 bases lay between the germline ends. CDR1 is LGHNA, CDR2 YNFKEQ, per germline. The CDR3 is made up of 14 amino acids. CDR3 in amino acids: CASSQDWTEETQYF. The CDR3, as DNA: TGTGCCAGCAGCCAAGATTGGACAGAGGAGACCCAGTACTTC.

V usage is TRBV28 and J usage is TRBJ2-7; D remains unclear. Germline assignment: CDR1 MDHEN and CDR2 SYDVKM. The CDR3 consists of 17 residues. V was clipped by 0 bases and J by 0 bases, with 15 bases between them. This chain's CDR3 is CASSLWSARSISYEQYF. The CDR3 nucleotides are TGTGCCAGCAGTTTATGGTCGGCCAGGTCCATCTCCTACGAGCAGTACTTC.

This clonotype is deemed medium-sized. The gene calls are TRBV5-6 and TRBJ2-1; 13 bases line up with TRBD2. Germline V lookup: CDR1 SGHDT, CDR2 YYEEEE. V gave up 3 bases and J gave up 5 bases; unmatched junction bases: 5. The CDR3 is 16 amino acids. The CDR3 loop is CASSSSGLAGDNEQFF. CDR3 nucleotide sequence: TGTGCCAGCAGCTCCTCTGGACTAGCGGGAGACAATGAGCAGTTCTTC.

The rearrangement joins TRBV19 to TRBJ2-2; D ambiguous. The CDR3 consists of 16 residues. Trimming removed 3 bases at V and 7 bases at J, with 18 bases between. CDR1 LNHDA and CDR2 SQIVND come from the germline V gene (reference sequence). CDR3 residues: CASSIIGRLGVGELFF. In DNA, the CDR3 is TGTGCCAGTAGTATCATTGGACGGCTTGGGGTCGGGGAGCTGTTTTTT.

The V call is TRBV5-6, the J call TRBJ1-2, with 7 bases matching TRBD1. The CDR3 runs to 15 residues. V was clipped by 0 bases and J by 2 bases; unmatched bases: 4. CDR1 is SGHDT, CDR2 YYEEEE, per germline. The CDR3, as DNA: TGTGCCAGCAGCTTGGAAAAAGGGGGCAACTATGGCTACACCTTC. Translating it yields CASSLEKGGNYGYTF.

In this sample, this clonotype turned up many times. The chain links TRBV20-1 to TRBJ2-7, with a possible D match to TRBD2 (6 bases). Germline V CDR1 and CDR2: DFQATT, SNEGSKA (reference sequence). CDR3 size: 14 residues. V was clipped by 3 bases and J by 0 bases, with 12 bases between them. The CDR3 is CSASGTSRSYEQYF. The DNA for the CDR3 is TGCAGTGCTAGCGGGACTTCTCGCTCCTACGAGCAGTACTTC.

There are a few counts of this clonotype. The V and J genes are TRBV5-1 and TRBJ2-5; tentative D call: TRBD1 (5 bases). CDR3 length equals 14 residues. Looked up from germline, CDR1 is SGHRS and CDR2 is YFSETQ. The V and J ends lost 4 bases and 1 base respectively, with 11 bases between them. CDR3 sequence: CASSQDIRQETQYF. DNA for the CDR3: TGCGCCAGCAGCCAGGACATCCGCCAAGAGACCCAGTACTTC.

The chain carries TRBV12-5 and TRBJ2-7; D gene ambiguous. The CDR3 loop spans 10 amino acids. Per germline, CDR1 LGHNT and CDR2 FRNRAP. V shed 7 bases and J shed 3 bases, with 4 bases lying between them. The CDR3 here is CASANYEQYF. As DNA, the CDR3 is TGTGCTAGTGCCAACTACGAGCAGTACTTC. Supplemented by reference TRBV12-5 and TRBJ2-7, the full variable domain reads DARVTQTPRHKVTEMGQEVTMRCQPILGHNTVFWYRQTMMQGLELLAYFRNRAPLDDSGMPKDRFSAEMPDATLATLKIQPSEPRDSAVYFCASANYEQYFGPGTRLTVT.

The CDR3 DNA is TGTGCCAGCAGCTACCCCAAATCGGGACAGGGTTCCTACGAGCAGTACTTC. It encodes CASSYPKSGQGSYEQYF. The chain employs TRBV7-8 and TRBJ2-7; 9 bases are shared with TRBD1. This CDR3 spans 17 amino acids. V gave up 4 bases and J gave up 1 base; unmatched junction bases: 11. The germline gives CDR1 SGHVS, CDR2 FQNEAQ.

This clonotype has more than one count but fewer than ten. The gene calls are TRBV20-1 and TRBJ2-6; D perhaps matches TRBD2 (5 bases). V shed 3 bases and J shed 0 bases, with 6 bases lying between them. The CDR3 length is 14 residues. Germline lookup yields CDR1 DFQATT and CDR2 SNEGSKA (reference sequence). The CDR3 DNA follows: TGCAGTGCTAGGAGGGTCTCTGGGGCCAACGTCCTGACTTTC. Its translation: CSARRVSGANVLTF.

This clonotype was counted ten times or more. V is TRBV5-1 and J is TRBJ2-1; TRBD2 aligns across 13 bases. V lost 4 bases, J lost 10 bases, and 8 bases stayed unmatched. This CDR3 has 15 residues. Per germline, CDR1 SGHRS and CDR2 YFSETQ. The CDR3 spells CASSLGTSGTGEQFF. Written as DNA, the CDR3 is TGCGCCAGCAGCCTTGGGACTAGCGGGACCGGGGAGCAGTTCTTC.